A single T cell receptor (beta chain) is shown here with its context. Its cognate antigen is unknown. The data were taken from a study of T cells in women clearing cervical HPV infection. Only in-frame clones appear in the TCRdb table, and some are missing; sequencing was by immunoSEQ multiplex PCR. Its listing shows some 20,000 clones. The study, taken as a whole, reports: Richness plus V gene abundances separated cases from controls with AUC approximately 0.78.

Material: blood buffy coat. The sequence came from a woman between 18 and 75 years old with a cervical HPV16 infection that either progressed to CIN3+ or cleared (not recorded which).

The part of the CDR3 DNA that was read is TGTGCCAGCAGTGATGTCCTGACAGGGGCTAATTCACCC. Translation: CASSDVLTGANSP. The entire CDR3 protein is CASSDVLTGANSPLHF. This rearrangement joins TRBV2 to TRBJ1-6; 8 bases line up with TRBD1. Read coverage stops 3 residues before the CDR3 terminus; the germline J gene supplies the remainder. Germline-derived CDR1 and CDR2 are SNHLY and FYNNEI. V lost 3 bases, J lost 6 bases, and 7 bases stayed unmatched. The CDR3 runs 16 residues.